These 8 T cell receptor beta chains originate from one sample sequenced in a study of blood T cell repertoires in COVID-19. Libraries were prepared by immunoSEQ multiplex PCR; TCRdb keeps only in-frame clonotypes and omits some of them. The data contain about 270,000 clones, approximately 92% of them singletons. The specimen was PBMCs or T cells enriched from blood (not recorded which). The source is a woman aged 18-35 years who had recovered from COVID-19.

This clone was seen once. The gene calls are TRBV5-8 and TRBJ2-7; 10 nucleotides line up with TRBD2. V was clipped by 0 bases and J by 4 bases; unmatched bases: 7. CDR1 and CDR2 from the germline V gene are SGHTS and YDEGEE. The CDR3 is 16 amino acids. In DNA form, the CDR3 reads TGTGCCAGCAGCTTGGTAATAGCGGGGGGTCTATACGAGCAGTACTTC. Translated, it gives CASSLVIAGGLYEQYF. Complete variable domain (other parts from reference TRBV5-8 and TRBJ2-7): EAGVTQSPTHLIKTRGQQATLRCSPISGHTSVYWYQQALGLGLQFLLWYDEGEERNRGNFPPRFSGRQFPNYSSELNVNALELEDSALYLCASSLVIAGGLYEQYFGPGTRLTVT.

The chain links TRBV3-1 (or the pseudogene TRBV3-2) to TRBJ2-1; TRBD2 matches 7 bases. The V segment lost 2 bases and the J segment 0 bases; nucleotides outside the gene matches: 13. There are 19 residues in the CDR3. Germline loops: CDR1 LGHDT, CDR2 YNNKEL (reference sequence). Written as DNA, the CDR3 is TGTGCCAGCAGCCAAACTACAACGGGGGGACTCTTCTCCTACAATGAGCAGTTCTTC. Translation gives CASSQTTTGGLFSYNEQFF.

Here the CDR3 reads CASRVAGATGELFF. CDR3 nucleotides: TGTGCCAGTAGGGTAGCGGGGGCCACCGGGGAGCTGTTTTTT. The chain combines TRBV19 with TRBJ2-2; 9 bases match TRBD2. CDR1 and CDR2 (germline): LNHDA, SQIVND (reference sequence). V shed 6 bases and J 4 bases; nucleotides not matched to a gene: 3. This CDR3 comprises 14 residues.

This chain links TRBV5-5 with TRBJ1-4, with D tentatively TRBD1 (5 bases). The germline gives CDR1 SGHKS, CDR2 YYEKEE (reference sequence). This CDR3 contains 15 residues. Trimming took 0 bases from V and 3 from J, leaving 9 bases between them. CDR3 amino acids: CASSLVSGPNEKLFF. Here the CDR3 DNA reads TGTGCCAGCAGCTTGGTGTCAGGGCCTAATGAAAAACTGTTTTTT.

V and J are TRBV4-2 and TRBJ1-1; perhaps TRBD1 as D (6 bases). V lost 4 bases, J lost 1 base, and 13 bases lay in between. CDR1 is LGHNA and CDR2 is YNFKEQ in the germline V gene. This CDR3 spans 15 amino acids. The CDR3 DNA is TGTGCCAGCAGCCGAGCAGGGGCGGCGAACACTGAAGCTTTCTTT. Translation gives CASSRAGAANTEAFF.

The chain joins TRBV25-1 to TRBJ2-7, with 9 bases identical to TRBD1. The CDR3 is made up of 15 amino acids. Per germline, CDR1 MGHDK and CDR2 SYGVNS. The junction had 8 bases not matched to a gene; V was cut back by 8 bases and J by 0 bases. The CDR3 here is CASRGWGQGSYEQYF. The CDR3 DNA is TGTGCCAGCCGCGGGTGGGGACAGGGCTCCTACGAGCAGTACTTC.

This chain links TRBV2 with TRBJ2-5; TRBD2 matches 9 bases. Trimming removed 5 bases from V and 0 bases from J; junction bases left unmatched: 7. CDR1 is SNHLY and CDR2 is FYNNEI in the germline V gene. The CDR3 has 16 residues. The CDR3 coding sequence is TGTGCCAGCAGTCTCCTGACTAGCGGCAACCAAGAGACCCAGTACTTC. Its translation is CASSLLTSGNQETQYF.

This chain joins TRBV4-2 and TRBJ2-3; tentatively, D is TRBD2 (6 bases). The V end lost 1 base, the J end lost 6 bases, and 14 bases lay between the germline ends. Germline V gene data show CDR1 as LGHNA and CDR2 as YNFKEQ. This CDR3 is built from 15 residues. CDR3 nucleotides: TGTGCCAGCAGCCAAGCGGACTACCTCGCCGATACGCAGTATTTT. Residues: CASSQADYLADTQYF.